This TCR beta chain originates from a study of cytomegalovirus exposure and HLA in healthy donors. Findings of the study overall: A later analysis found most CMV-associated TCR beta chains apparently HLA-restricted.

Deletions cut 3 bases from V and 4 bases from J, with 12 bases between. Germline V lookup: CDR1 ENHRY, CDR2 SYGVKD. This CDR3 is 14 amino acids long. This clone was seen a single time. As yet, its antigen is unknown. It was with 60 Vbeta and 13 Jbeta primers that the PCR ran. Using immunoSEQ multiplex PCR, the repertoire was profiled, and TCRdb retains in-frame clones only, with some absent. The sample has about 110,000 clones, around 80% seen once; the top ten hold about 3.1%. The sample taken for sequencing was PBMCs. The rearrangement joins TRBV10-3 to TRBJ2-5, with D maybe TRBD2 (6 bases). This receptor was obtained from a woman aged 40 to 49 in good health and CMV-seronegative. CDR3 nucleotides: TGTGCCATCAGTGAAGGTGTTAGCGGAGAGACCCAGTACTTC. This sequence encodes CAISEGVSGETQYF.